The clone carrying this T cell receptor (beta chain) was detected a few times. The antigen is unknown. The data originate from a study of early T cells in non-severe SARS-CoV-2 infection. General study findings and limits: CD4 and private specificities were missed by VDJdb matching, which favored anti-spike CD8 responses.

The CDR3 has 15 residues. Germline values: CDR1 SEHNR, CDR2 FQNEAQ (reference sequence). The junction had 9 bases not matched to a gene; V was cut back by 3 bases and J by 5 bases. TCRdb re-called the 5' RACE reads through MiXCR, storing one row per CDR3 protein. The sample consists of 75,000 to 100,000 distinct CDR3 sequences, roughly 15% of them appearing once. The chain combines TRBV7-9 with TRBJ1-2; 7 bases align to TRBD1. This clonotype was obtained from an adult who was a healthcare worker with PCR-confirmed SARS-CoV-2 infection or an uninfected control (not recorded which). Sample: whole blood. This chain's CDR3 is CASSFSGQLSYGYTF. Here the CDR3 DNA reads TGTGCCAGCAGCTTTTCGGGACAGCTATCTTATGGCTACACCTTC.